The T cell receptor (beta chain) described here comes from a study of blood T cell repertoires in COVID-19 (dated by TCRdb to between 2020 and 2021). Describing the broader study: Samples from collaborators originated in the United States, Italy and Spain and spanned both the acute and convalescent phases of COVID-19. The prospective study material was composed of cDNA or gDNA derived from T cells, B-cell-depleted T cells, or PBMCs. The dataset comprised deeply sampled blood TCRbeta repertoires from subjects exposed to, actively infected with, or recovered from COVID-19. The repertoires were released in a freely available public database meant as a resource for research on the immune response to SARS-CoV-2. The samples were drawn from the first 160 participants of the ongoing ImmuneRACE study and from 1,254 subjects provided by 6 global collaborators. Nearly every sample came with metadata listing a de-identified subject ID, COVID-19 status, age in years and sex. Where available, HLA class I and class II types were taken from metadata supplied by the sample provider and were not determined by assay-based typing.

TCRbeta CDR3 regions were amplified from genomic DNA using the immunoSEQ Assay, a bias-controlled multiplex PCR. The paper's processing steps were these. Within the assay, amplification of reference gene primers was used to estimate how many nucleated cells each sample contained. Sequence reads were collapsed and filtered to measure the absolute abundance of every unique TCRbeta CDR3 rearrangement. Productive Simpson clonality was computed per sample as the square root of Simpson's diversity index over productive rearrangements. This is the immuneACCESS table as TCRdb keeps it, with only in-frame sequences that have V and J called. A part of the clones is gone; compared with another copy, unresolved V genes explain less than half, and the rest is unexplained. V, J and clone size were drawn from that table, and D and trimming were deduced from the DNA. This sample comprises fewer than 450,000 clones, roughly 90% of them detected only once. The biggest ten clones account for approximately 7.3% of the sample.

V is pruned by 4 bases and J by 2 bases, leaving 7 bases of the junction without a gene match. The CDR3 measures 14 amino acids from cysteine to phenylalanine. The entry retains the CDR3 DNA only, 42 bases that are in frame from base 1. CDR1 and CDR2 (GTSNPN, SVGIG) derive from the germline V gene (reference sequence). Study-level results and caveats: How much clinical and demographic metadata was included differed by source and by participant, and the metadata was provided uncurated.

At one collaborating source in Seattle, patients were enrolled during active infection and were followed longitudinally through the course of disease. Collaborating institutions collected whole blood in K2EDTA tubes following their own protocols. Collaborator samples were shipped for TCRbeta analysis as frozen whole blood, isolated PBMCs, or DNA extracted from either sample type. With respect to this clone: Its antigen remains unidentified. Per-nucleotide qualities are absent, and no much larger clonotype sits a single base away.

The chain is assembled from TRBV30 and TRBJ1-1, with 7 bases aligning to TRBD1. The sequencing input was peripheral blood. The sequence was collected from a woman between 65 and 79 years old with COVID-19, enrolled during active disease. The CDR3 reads CAWIRQGPNTEAFF. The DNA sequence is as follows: TGTGCCTGGATCAGACAGGGCCCAAACACTGAAGCTTTCTTT.